One TCR beta chain is described in this entry. Its recognized antigen is unknown. In total, 666 healthy bone marrow donors made up the cohort. At the time of sampling, every cohort member was nominally healthy, though immune exposures that went unrecorded were likely present. The donor was CMV seronegative and belonged to the group of several hundred seronegative cohort members. A peripheral blood sample was collected from each donor, and TCR beta sequencing was performed on peripheral blood mononuclear cells. Genomic DNA extraction from the blood cell samples was performed with the Qiagen DNeasy Blood Extraction Kit. At the junction V is shortened by 2 bases and J by 0 bases, with 14 bases in between. The germline V gene encodes CDR1 SEHNR and CDR2 FQNEAQ (reference sequence). Counted from cysteine to phenylalanine, this CDR3 has 16 amino acids. The DNA shown is the 48-base CDR3, in frame from base 1.

This record comes from a study of cytomegalovirus exposure and HLA in healthy donors (TCRdb year 2017). Study-level background: In an earlier analysis of around 540 of the donors, 276 Gb of sequence data and roughly 100 million unique TCR beta sequences from 150 million to 200 million T cells were reported. In a later analysis, previously published TCR beta repertoires from 550 to 750 donors were re-analyzed and high-resolution HLA genotyping was added so that TCR occurrence patterns could be studied. Both class I and class II loci were covered by HLA typing, at four-digit resolution. The study was designed to test whether signatures of past pathogen exposure could be identified by cataloging public T cell receptors. Along with the approximately 620-subject first cohort, a separate validation cohort of around 110 different subjects was used. To predict cytomegalovirus infection status, the study brought together high-throughput TCR immunosequencing, statistical association of individual TCRs with disease status, and machine learning. Every repertoire in the discovery cohort had been generated on one and the same sequencing platform. An earlier analysis of some 500 of the donors used high-throughput TCR beta sequencing to judge whether each TCR beta V gene segment behaved as functional or pseudogenic. The T cell repertoires of 700 or so subjects were profiled by immunosequencing and related to cytomegalovirus serostatus. A later genetic analysis took genome-wide SNP genotypes for about 55% of the 666 donors and used that subset as a discovery cohort. Donor age, sex, ethnicity and CMV serostatus were compiled alongside the repertoire data. Roughly 300 gigabases of sequencing data and around 87 million unique TCR sequences were included in an early release covering several hundred HLA-typed donors. The genetic ancestry cluster associated with self-reported Caucasian donors included about 84% of the 300 to 450 genotyped donors. Because of strong linkage in the cohort, 4 to 6 DR-DQ haplotypes were treated as single units for association and clustering. In the later analysis, no new phenotypic data were used to find candidate immune exposures; instead, reliance was placed on TCR beta sequences and their occurrence across donors. On average, around 200,000 unique TCR beta nucleotide sequences were sequenced per donor among roughly 430 genotyped donors of the cohort, with 15% to 20% of those sequences being non-productive. The number of typed donors differed by locus: 629-630 for A, B, C, DRB1 and DQB1; 522 for DQA1; approximately 600 for DPA1; and 400 to 480 for DPB1.

General conclusions and limits of the study: Because HLA typing was unavailable for some donors at each locus, only the typed subset was used in association tests. The authors suggested that the approach could potentially be generalized to other disease states and immunological phenotypes. According to a later analysis, parvovirus B19, influenza, CMV and Epstein-Barr virus appeared linked to several top co-occurrence clusters. Immune exposure information for the cohort was limited to CMV serostatus. Across donors, most TCR sequences were observed very rarely, whereas some public TCRs were present in many individuals. In vitro tests confirmed that a few of the cytomegalovirus-associated TCR beta chains recognize cytomegalovirus antigens. Strong co-occurrence of HLA alleles, especially DR and DQ, made assigning TCR associations to individual alleles difficult. In a later analysis, the rate of TCR association differed among HLA loci, with DRB1 alleles having the most associated TCRs and HLA-C alleles having the fewest. Specific HLA alleles were associated with 16,951 TCR beta sequences at a false discovery rate of 0.05 in a later analysis. Some IMGT-functional V segments, including TRBV6-2 and TRBV6-3, could not be told apart with the 87-base-pair reads, so those segments were excluded. Compared with the 666-donor mean, donors in an Asian-associated ancestry cluster had fewer N-insertions in productive TCRs, according to a later genetic analysis. In an earlier analysis of several hundred of the donors, most TCR beta V segments were observed in productive rearrangements about 87% or about 30% of the time, broadly matching IMGT annotations. This cohort had only TCR beta chains sequenced, and the lack of alpha or paired-chain data limited which features could be detected. A later genetic analysis associated a missense DCLRE1C variant with V-gene and J-gene trimming of TCR beta chains, and an independent cohort replicated the association. A further reported finding was that TCR beta sequences accurately predicted the HLA-A and HLA-B alleles for most subjects in the first cohort. Correlated functional status among segregating V segments might reflect linkage disequilibrium, but an unknown experimental factor could not be ruled out. Most CMV-associated TCR beta chains appeared to be HLA-restricted in a later analysis, and the HLA associations seemed to be driven largely by CMV exposure. In a later analysis, HLA-associated TCR beta chains showed more clonal expansion and lower generation probabilities than non-associated chains that were equally common. Over 15 rarely observed V segments, including chromosome 9 orphons, were excluded from the earlier analysis of about 500 of the donors because counts were too low. The sequencing pipeline was judged likely to have produced a cluster of highly shared sequence variants as a technical artifact. Presence/absence analyses assumed roughly uniform sequencing depth across donors, an assumption that may not hold. In the study, roughly 160 TCR beta chains were listed as associated with cytomegalovirus. The classifier was reported to diagnose cytomegalovirus status with high specificity and sensitivity in both the original cohort and the validation cohort.

The library relied on the immunoSEQ multiplex PCR assay. A mixture of 60 forward primers for TCR Vbeta segments and 13 reverse primers for TCR Jbeta segments was used in the multiplex PCR. A multiplex PCR assay on genomic DNA amplified the CDR3 region of rearranged TCR beta genes. The Illumina HiSeq System was used to sequence the amplified TCR beta libraries as 87-base-pair reads. The original methods were these. A later analysis counted about 82 million unique TCR beta chains across the 690 or so repertoires, and around 12 million of these chains were shared by at least two donors. Raw reads were error-corrected and collapsed into unique sequences with a nearest-neighbor algorithm that merged closely related sequences to remove PCR and sequencing errors. V, D and J gene segments were assigned by aligning CDR3 sequences to IMGT reference sequences. For a sequence to be retained, a match of at least six nucleotides to both a V gene segment and a J gene segment was required. A rearrangement was called productive if the CDR3 had no stop codons and remained in frame with V and J, and every other rearrangement was called non-productive. CDR3 was defined by IMGT convention, running from the second conserved V-encoded cysteine to the conserved J-encoded phenylalanine. The earlier analysis of about 620 of the donors excluded sequences that lacked an unambiguous match to a single V gene segment. In an earlier analysis of some 590 of the donors, V segments were called functional above 56.7% productive rearrangements and were called segregating when the between-donor standard deviation exceeded 5%. A statistical classification framework was built to diagnose cytomegalovirus status from the catalog of TCR beta chain sequences. In a later analysis, V and J genes were assigned by comparing TCR nucleotide sequences against IMGT/GENE-DB human TR gene sequences. Using the TCRdist pipeline, a later analysis assigned CDR3 sequences along with most-parsimonious VDJ recombination scenarios. In a later analysis, each TCR beta chain was defined by its CDR3 amino acid sequence together with its V-gene family, and reads without a unique V-gene family were excluded. As a way to deal with suspected cross-contamination and a sequencing artifact, a later analysis dropped approximately 570 nucleotide sequences that were highly shared and had low generation probability. In a later analysis, a clonal expansion index was calculated for each public chain from normalized within-repertoire ranks of inferred template counts. In a later analysis, generation probabilities were computed with a VDJ recombination model fitted to out-of-frame rearrangements, and the resulting probabilities were checked against IGoR. In a later analysis, TCR-TCR, TCR-HLA and TCR-CMV co-occurrence was scored with hypergeometric tests, and a repertoire-size bias correction was applied to TCR pairs. False discovery rates were estimated in a later analysis by permuting HLA or CMV assignments 20 times. In a later analysis, co-occurring TCRs were grouped using DBSCAN, and TCRdist sequence similarity was added for clustering within HLA-allele-positive subsets. For co-occurrence clustering, repertoires with fewer than 30,000 or more than 120,000 public chains were excluded, along with four or five repertoires with anomalous nucleotide sharing. What TCRdb holds here is the immuneACCESS table cut down to in-frame rearrangements. Part of the clones is not present; checked against another copy, under half of the missing clones reflect an unresolved V gene, and the others are unexplained. V and J calls and clone size are copied from that table; D and trimming were computed from the DNA. The table kept for this sample lists some 110,000 clones. Around 3.5% of the sample goes to the ten largest clones.

The chain employs TRBV7-9 and TRBJ2-7, with TRBD2 perhaps the D gene, on 6 matching bases. What was sequenced was PBMCs. The clonotype comes from a man aged 25-45 years in good health and CMV-seronegative. The CDR3 region: CASSLIGDFRSYEQYF. The DNA sequence reads TGTGCCAGCAGCTTAATTGGGGACTTTCGCTCCTACGAGCAGTACTTC. When the CDR3 is completed using the reference TRBV7-9 and TRBJ2-7 genes on either side, the full variable domain is DTGVSQNPRHKITKRGQNVTFRCDPISEHNRLYWYRQTLGQGPEFLTYFQNEAQLEKSRLLSDRFSAERPKGSFSTLEIQRTEQGDSAMYLCASSLIGDFRSYEQYFGPGTRLTVT.